In its sample, the clone carrying this T cell receptor beta chain was seen a few times. As yet, its antigen is unknown. The CDR3 spans 14 residues. J gave up 6 bases and V 3 bases, and 4 bases lay outside the gene matches. TCRdb reprocessed the reads with MiXCR, giving one entry per CDR3 protein. Among roughly 200,000 distinct CDR3 sequences listed, about a sixth were seen once. This sample is drawn from a study of T cell repertoires in cytomegalovirus infection. Turning to the study itself: Carrying CMV and the relevant HLA type showed in public TCR beta signatures. Study conclusions and caveats: Carriers of CMV and the relevant HLA type were discriminated by public TCR beta frequency. Dominant in the ex vivo response were TCR beta clonotypes restricted by HLA-C and specific for CMV.

Source material: CD8+ T cells from PBMCs. This clonotype originated in a human donor in good health (CMV status not recorded). Some clones in this sample may be carry-over from other donors' samples. The chain combines TRBV12-3 or TRBV12-4 with TRBJ1-1; 10 bases line up with TRBD1. In nucleotides, the CDR3 is TGTGCCAGCAGTTTGAGGGGACAGGGGTCTGAAGCTTTCTTT. Residues: CASSLRGQGSEAFF.